The 20 T cell receptor beta chains below come from one sample, sequenced in a study of T cells in Graves' hyperthyroidism and ophthalmopathy. RNA transcripts served as the template for amplifying TCR beta CDR3 regions. An initial round of RT-PCR targeting the TCR CDR3 relied on the HTBI primer set. MiXCR, run by TCRdb on the multiplex PCR reads, gives a single entry per CDR3 protein. The sample lists around 600,000 distinct CDR3 sequences, approximately 15% occurring once. Sequencing input: blood. Receptors were obtained from a woman in her forties with Graves' ophthalmopathy.

A few counts support this clonotype. The chain is built from TRBV20-1 and TRBJ1-6; D not resolved. Germline CDR1 and CDR2: DFQATT and SNEGSKA (reference sequence). This CDR3 has 17 residues. Trimming stripped 1 base from V and 2 bases from J, with 15 bases between. The CDR3 here is CSARGKDSITYNSPLHF. CDR3 nucleotide sequence: TGCAGTGCTAGAGGGAAGGACTCCATTACCTATAATTCACCCCTCCACTTT.

J is TRBJ2-3 and V is TRBV6-1; D gene uncertain. Germline V lookup: CDR1 MNHNS, CDR2 SASEGT. This CDR3 has 15 amino acids. V lost 0 bases and J lost 4, with 11 bases in between. The CDR3 here is CASSEAPRKADTQYF. The DNA for the CDR3 is TGTGCCAGCAGTGAAGCTCCCCGGAAGGCAGATACGCAGTATTTT.

This clonotype was detected only a few times. This CDR3 is CASRGSQETQYF. In DNA, the CDR3 is TGTGCCAGCAGAGGCAGTCAAGAGACCCAGTACTTC. The chain uses TRBV2 and TRBJ2-5; the D is unclear. CDR1 is SNHLY and CDR2 is FYNNEI in the germline V gene. This CDR3 region has 12 residues. The ends were cut back, 6 bases at V and 2 bases at J, with 7 bases in the middle.

A few counts support this clonotype. J is TRBJ2-7 and V is TRBV7-2, with TRBD2 identical over 13 bases. Trimming at V came to 5 bases and at J to 3 bases, leaving 7 bases not matched to a gene. The CDR3 loop spans 16 amino acids. Germline V lookup: CDR1 SGHTA, CDR2 FQGNSA. The CDR3 reads CASSPRTSGGIYEQYF. CDR3 coding DNA: TGTGCCAGCAGCCCGAGGACTAGCGGGGGAATCTACGAGCAGTACTTC.

This clonotype was detected only a few times. The chain is built from TRBV6-1 and TRBJ1-1; possible D gene TRBD1, 6 bases. V was shortened by 8 bases and J by 11 bases, with 18 bases between the two germline ends. This CDR3 comprises 12 residues. Germline values: CDR1 MNHNS, CDR2 SASEGT. This CDR3 reads CASWDTPAVAFF. CDR3 DNA sequence: TGTGCCAGCTGGGACACCCCAGCCGTCGCTTTCTTT.

The gene calls are TRBV20-1 and TRBJ1-1, with a tentative D call TRBD1 (6 bases). V lost 1 base, J lost 5 bases, and 11 bases lay in between. Per germline, CDR1 DFQATT and CDR2 SNEGSKA (reference sequence). The CDR3 totals 13 residues. The CDR3 sequence is CSARVRQGTEAFF. Here the CDR3 DNA reads TGCAGTGCTAGAGTCCGGCAGGGGACTGAAGCTTTCTTT.

In this sample, this clonotype turned up many times. The rearrangement links TRBV2 to TRBJ1-5, with 7 bases lining up with TRBD1. The CDR3 loop spans 15 amino acids. Per the germline V gene, CDR1 is SNHLY and CDR2 is FYNNEI. V lost 3 bases to trimming and J lost 5 bases; unmatched junction nucleotides: 7. The CDR3 spells CASSEKTGQHQPQHF. Here the CDR3 DNA reads TGTGCCAGCAGTGAGAAGACAGGGCAACATCAGCCCCAGCATTTT. Filled out from reference TRBV2 and TRBJ1-5, the complete variable domain reads EPEVTQTPSHQVTQMGQEVILRCVPISNHLYFYWYRQILGQKVEFLVSFYNNEISEKSEIFDDQFSVERPDGSNFTLKIRSTKLEDSAMYFCASSEKTGQHQPQHFGDGTRLSIL.

This clonotype was picked up a small number of times. The rearrangement links TRBV24-1 to TRBJ1-4, with D possibly TRBD1 on 5 matching bases. The CDR3 spans 13 residues. Germline CDR1 reads KGHDR; CDR2 reads SFDVKD. Trimming pared 4 bases from V and 6 bases from J, leaving 8 bases between. The DNA of the CDR3 is TGTGCCACCAGTGAAGGAGGGGATGAAAAACTGTTTTTT. Protein sequence: CATSEGGDEKLFF.

The chain recombines TRBV4-1 with TRBJ1-4, with 8 bases matching TRBD1. CDR1 is MGHRA and CDR2 is YSYEKL in the germline V gene. Trimming at V came to 4 bases and at J to 7 bases, leaving 14 bases not matched to a gene. CDR3 length: 17 amino acids. CDR3 sequence: CASSRVVRTGTFEKLFF. The CDR3 DNA sequence: TGCGCCAGCAGCCGCGTCGTACGGACAGGGACTTTTGAAAAACTGTTTTTT.

This clonotype occurred many times. V and J are TRBV15 and TRBJ2-3; the D call may be TRBD1 or TRBD2 (6 bases each). Germline CDR1 and CDR2: LNHNV and YYDKDF (reference sequence). Trimming pared 1 base from V and 0 bases from J, leaving 11 bases between. The CDR3 consists of 16 residues. The CDR3, as DNA: TGTGCCACCAGCAGAGTAACGGGGGCCAGCACAGATACGCAGTATTTT. Translated, it gives CATSRVTGASTDTQYF.

The V call is TRBV6-1, the J call TRBJ1-2; the D is unclear. V lost 6 bases and J 4 bases, leaving 9 bases between the germline ends. Germline values: CDR1 MNHNS, CDR2 SASEGT. CDR3 length: 12 residues. CDR3 residues: CASRAVSYGYTF. In nucleotides, the CDR3 is TGTGCCAGCAGGGCCGTTAGCTATGGCTACACCTTC.

The chain uses TRBV5-5 and TRBJ1-6; a possible D gene is TRBD1 (6 bases). This CDR3 has 14 amino acids. Trimming stripped 4 bases from V and 10 bases from J, with 15 bases between. From germline, CDR1 is SGHKS and CDR2 YYEKEE (reference sequence). As DNA, the CDR3 is TGTGCCAGCAGCAGGTGGGGGGCTCGGTCACCCCTCCACTTT. Protein sequence: CASSRWGARSPLHF. The entire variable domain, with the rest obtained from reference TRBV5-5 and TRBJ1-6, is as follows: DAGVTQSPTHLIKTRGQQVTLRCSPISGHKSVSWYQQVLGQGPQFIFQYYEKEERGRGNFPDRFSARQFPNYSSELNVNALLLGDSALYLCASSRWGARSPLHFGNGTRLTVT.

The chain links TRBV4-1 to TRBJ2-6, with TRBD1 identical over 9 bases. Germline V gives CDR1 MGHRA, CDR2 YSYEKL. There are 17 residues in the CDR3. Trimming cost V 3 bases and J 2 bases; bases outside gene matches: 5. The DNA of the CDR3 is TGCGCCAGCAGCCAGAACACAGGGGGCGCTGGGGCCAACGTCCTGACTTTC. Its translation: CASSQNTGGAGANVLTF.

Many counts were recorded for this clonotype. The chain links TRBV6-5 to TRBJ2-1; D tentatively reads TRBD1 or TRBD2 (5 bases each). Germline V gives CDR1 MNHEY, CDR2 SVGAGI. The CDR3 is 15 residues long. The V and J ends lost 2 bases and 8 bases respectively, with 16 bases between them. CDR3 coding DNA: TGTGCCAGCAGTTACAGCACGGGACGTCCGTATGAGCAGTTCTTC. It specifies CASSYSTGRPYEQFF.

The genes are TRBV5-5 and TRBJ2-5, with D unclear. Trimming left V 5 bases short and J 5 bases short, with 19 bases between. Looked up from germline, CDR1 is SGHKS and CDR2 is YYEKEE (reference sequence). The CDR3 contains 15 residues. CDR3 nucleotide sequence: TGTGCCAGCAGTACCGTGGTGGGCTTGGGGGAGACCCAGTACTTC. Its protein is CASSTVVGLGETQYF.

This clonotype has at least ten counts. The chain uses TRBV18 and TRBJ2-2; 7 nucleotides match TRBD1. V trimming: 4 bases; J trimming: 1 base; junction bases outside the gene matches: 3. The CDR3 consists of 15 residues. Germline V gene data show CDR1 as KGHSH and CDR2 as LQKENI. For the CDR3, the DNA is TGTGCCAGCTCACTCTGGACAGGGAACACCGGGGAGCTGTTTTTT. Protein: CASSLWTGNTGELFF.

This clonotype was seen ten or more times. The rearrangement joins TRBV11-2 to TRBJ2-3; no clear D gene. The ends were cut back, 6 bases at V and 4 bases at J, with 8 bases in the middle. Looked up from germline, CDR1 is SGHAT and CDR2 is FQNNGV. The CDR3 is 12 residues long. The CDR3 region has the DNA TGTGCCAGCAGTCCTTTTCCAGATACGCAGTATTTT. Translating gives CASSPFPDTQYF.

Ten or more counts support this clonotype. J is TRBJ1-1 and V is TRBV6-2 or TRBV6-3, with 7 bases matching TRBD1. The CDR3 runs 13 residues. The ends lost 2 bases at V and 6 bases at J; junction bases unmatched: 3. Germline V gene sequence: CDR1 MNHEY, CDR2 SVGEGT. The CDR3 nucleotides are TGTGCCAGCAGTTACGACAGGGATTCTGAAGCTTTCTTT. This encodes CASSYDRDSEAFF.

Regarding this clonotype: A much larger clone is a single base away; this may be a read error. This sequence joins TRBV6-1 and TRBJ1-5; D call uncertain. Trimming pared 3 bases from V and 3 bases from J, leaving 21 bases between. Germline values: CDR1 MNHNS, CDR2 SASEGT. The CDR3 extends over 18 amino acids. CDR3 in DNA: TGTGCCAGCAGTGATACGGTAAGGCGGCGTTCTCTCAATCAGCCCCAGCATTTT. Protein: CASSDTVRRRSLNQPQHF.

Notes on this clonotype: A much bigger clone sits one base away, suggesting this may be a read error. The chain employs TRBV18 and TRBJ1-1; the D is unclear. CDR1 is KGHSH and CDR2 is LQKENI in the germline V gene. The CDR3 contains 12 residues. The CDR3 bases are TGTGCCAGCTCACCAATGAACACTAAAGCTTTCTTT. This sequence encodes CASSPMNTKAFF.